The entry that follows covers one TCR beta chain sequence. The source of the sample is a study of blood T cell repertoires in COVID-19. Across the study: The samples span acute and convalescent COVID-19 from the United States, Italy and Spain. PBMCs, B-cell-depleted T cells, or T cells provided the cDNA or gDNA that made up the material.

V was clipped by 4 bases and J by 2 bases, with 11 bases between them. Germline V gives CDR1 SQVTM, CDR2 ANQGSEA. There are 13 residues in the CDR3. Per the study methods: Researchers report that nucleated cell counts were estimated from reference gene primer amplification. TCRdb keeps only in-frame clones here, not all; method: immunoSEQ multiplex PCR. The D gene and trimming were derived from the DNA, and the V and J assignments and clone size from that table. The repertoire holds under 75,000 clones, with about 86% as singletons. The receptor comes from a woman of 80 years or more with active or convalescent COVID-19. V gene TRBV29-1 combines with J gene TRBJ1-1; the D gene is possibly TRBD1 (5 bases). Sequenced input: peripheral blood. The CDR3 loop is CSVGGTGNTEAFF. The CDR3 nucleotides read TGCAGCGTTGGGGGTACAGGTAACACTGAAGCTTTCTTT.